The 9 T cell receptor beta chains in this list originate from one sample, sequenced in a study of blood T cell repertoires in COVID-19. Generated by immunoSEQ multiplex PCR, the TCRdb table keeps only in-frame clones and is missing some. The sample consists of 200,000 or so clones, 87% of them appearing once. What was sequenced was PBMCs or T cells enriched from blood (not recorded which). The receptors derive from a man aged 25 to 40 in a cohort exposed to, infected with or recovered from COVID-19 (not recorded which).

The chain links TRBV19 to TRBJ2-7; TRBD2 matches at 7 bases. The CDR3 totals 16 residues. The junction had 12 bases not matched to a gene; V was cut back by 5 bases and J by 2 bases. Germline V gene lookup returns CDR1 LNHDA and CDR2 SQIVND (reference sequence). CDR3 DNA: TGTGCCAGTAGTCCCCTATGGCTAGCGGATACCTACGAGCAGTACTTC. Protein: CASSPLWLADTYEQYF.

The V and J genes are TRBV6-2 or TRBV6-3 and TRBJ2-7; TRBD1 is a possible D gene (7 bases). Germline V gives CDR1 MNHEY, CDR2 SVGEGT. The V gene lost 6 bases and the J gene lost 5 bases, with 20 bases spanning the gap. The CDR3 has 15 residues. CDR3 coding DNA: TGTGCCAGCAGCAGTGGGAGACTAGGGGGCGACGAGCAGTACTTC. This codes for CASSSGRLGGDEQYF.

As DNA, the CDR3 is TGTGCCAGCAGTCCAAGGACAGGGGAGGTAGATACGCAGTATTTT. Its translation: CASSPRTGEVDTQYF. The chain is built from TRBV28 and TRBJ2-3; 9 bases agree with TRBD1. The germline V gene encodes CDR1 MDHEN and CDR2 SYDVKM. The V gene end was trimmed by 5 bases and the J gene end by 5 bases; junction bases not matched to a gene: 8. This CDR3 is built from 15 residues.

The chain joins TRBV29-1 to TRBJ2-2; 10 positions match TRBD1. V trimming: 7 bases; J trimming: 5 bases; junction bases outside the gene matches: 4. Germline CDR1 and CDR2: SQVTM and ANQGSEA. There are 13 residues in the CDR3. The CDR3 spells CSGRGQGTGELFF. The CDR3 DNA follows: TGCAGCGGTAGGGGACAGGGGACCGGGGAGCTGTTTTTT.

The genes are TRBV3-1 (or the pseudogene TRBV3-2) and TRBJ2-1, with D possibly matching TRBD2 (6 bases). The CDR3 contains 16 residues. The V end was cut by 4 bases, the J end by 5 bases, with 18 bases between. Germline CDR1 and CDR2: LGHDT and YNNKEL (reference sequence). In nucleotides, the CDR3 is TGTGCCAGCAGCCCCCACCGGGGGAGACGGGACAATGAGCAGTTCTTC. Its protein is CASSPHRGRRDNEQFF.

The chain uses TRBV7-9 and TRBJ1-1; D is unclear. CDR1 and CDR2 (germline): SEHNR, FQNEAQ (reference sequence). Trimming removed 3 bases from V and 4 bases from J, with 12 bases in between. CDR3 size: 14 residues. The CDR3 reads CASSLNTASTEAFF. The CDR3 region has the DNA TGTGCCAGCAGCTTGAATACCGCCAGCACTGAAGCTTTCTTT. Using reference TRBV7-9 and TRBJ1-1 for the parts outside the CDR3, the full variable domain is DTGVSQNPRHKITKRGQNVTFRCDPISEHNRLYWYRQTLGQGPEFLTYFQNEAQLEKSRLLSDRFSAERPKGSFSTLEIQRTEQGDSAMYLCASSLNTASTEAFFGQGTRLTVV.

The CDR3 coding sequence is TGTGCCAGCAGCTTAGCGGGGACTAGCGGGAGTAAGTACGAGCAGTACTTC. It yields the protein CASSLAGTSGSKYEQYF. The chain carries TRBV7-2 and TRBJ2-7, with 14 bases aligning to TRBD2. The CDR3 totals 17 residues. Germline loops: CDR1 SGHTA, CDR2 FQGNSA. The V segment lost 0 bases and the J segment 4 bases; nucleotides outside the gene matches: 5. The full variable domain, its missing parts supplied by reference TRBV7-2 and TRBJ2-7, is GAGVSQSPSNKVTEKGKDVELRCDPISGHTALYWYRQSLGQGLEFLIYFQGNSAPDKSGLPSDRFSAERTGGSVSTLTIQRTQQEDSAVYLCASSLAGTSGSKYEQYFGPGTRLTVT.

The chain recombines TRBV5-1 with TRBJ2-7, with TRBD1 matching over 12 bases. This CDR3 is 13 amino acids long. V dropped 7 bases and J dropped 3; count of bases not matched to a gene: 2. Germline V gene data show CDR1 as SGHRS and CDR2 as YFSETQ. CDR3 region: CASGTGGVYEQYF. The CDR3 nucleotides read TGCGCCAGCGGGACAGGGGGCGTCTACGAGCAGTACTTC. Full variable domain (missing parts from reference TRBV5-1 and TRBJ2-7): KAGVTQTPRYLIKTRGQQVTLSCSPISGHRSVSWYQQTPGQGLQFLFEYFSETQRNKGNFPGRFSGRQFSNSRSEMNVSTLELGDSALYLCASGTGGVYEQYFGPGTRLTVT.

There are a few counts of this clone. The chain uses TRBV5-1 and TRBJ2-6, with 9 bases lining up with TRBD1. The CDR3 sequence is 18 residues long. The trim removed 6 bases at V and 0 bases at J, leaving 10 bases unmatched. CDR1 SGHRS and CDR2 YFSETQ come from the germline V gene. CDR3 loop: CASTTPGQGYSGANVLTF. CDR3 bases: TGCGCCAGCACTACTCCGGGACAGGGCTACTCTGGGGCCAACGTCCTGACTTTC.